Below, 16 T cell receptor beta chains from the same sample are listed, as sequenced in a study of blood T cell repertoires in COVID-19 (dated by TCRdb to 2020 to 2022). Receptor libraries were prepared by the immunoSEQ multiplex PCR assay. TCRdb limited this immuneACCESS table to in-frame rearrangements with V and J called. A share of clones is missing; checked studies link under half to unresolved V genes, and the rest is unexplained. A total of 200,000 to 250,000 clones appear in this sample, approximately 82% of them only once. Of the sample, 3.6% falls within the top ten clones. Sequences were obtained from peripheral blood. The receptors were sampled from a woman aged 80 or older with acute or convalescent COVID-19.

This CDR3 reads CASSLRTGENNEQFF. CDR3 sequence (DNA): TGCGCCAGCAGCCTCCGGACAGGGGAAAACAATGAGCAGTTCTTC. The chain carries TRBV5-1 and TRBJ2-1; TRBD1 matches 9 bases. J lost 5 bases, V lost 4 bases, and 7 bases had no gene match. The germline V gene has CDR1 SGHRS and CDR2 YFSETQ. The CDR3 spans 15 residues.

Only a few counts were recorded for this clone. V and J are TRBV5-1 and TRBJ1-6; D uncertain. V shed 0 bases and J shed 8 bases, with 12 bases lying between them. This CDR3 has 15 residues. Germline assignment: CDR1 SGHRS and CDR2 YFSETQ. CDR3 nucleotides: TGCGCCAGCAGCTTGGCCATAGTCGGGGATTCACCCCTCCACTTT. Its protein is CASSLAIVGDSPLHF. The full variable domain, its missing parts supplied by reference TRBV5-1 and TRBJ1-6, is KAGVTQTPRYLIKTRGQQVTLSCSPISGHRSVSWYQQTPGQGLQFLFEYFSETQRNKGNFPGRFSGRQFSNSRSEMNVSTLELGDSALYLCASSLAIVGDSPLHFGNGTRLTVT.

This sequence joins TRBV19 and TRBJ1-1, with D uncertain. The CDR3 covers 13 residues. CDR1 and CDR2 (germline): LNHDA, SQIVND (reference sequence). CDR3 DNA: TGTGCGACTGTAAGGGAGGGTAACACTGAAGCTTTCTTT. Translating gives CATVREGNTEAFF. Full variable domain (remainder filled in from reference TRBV19 and TRBJ1-1): DGGITQSPKYLFRKEGQNVTLSCEQNLNHDAMYWYRQDPGQGLRLIYYSQIVNDFQKGDIAEGYSVSREKKESFPLTVTSAQKNPTAFYLCATVREGNTEAFFGQGTRLTVV.

This chain joins TRBV28 and TRBJ1-2; D gene unclear. The germline V gene has CDR1 MDHEN and CDR2 SYDVKM. Deletions cut 3 bases from V and 8 bases from J, with 16 bases between. The CDR3 has 14 residues. CDR3 bases: TGTGCCAGCAGTTTGGCGCTCGGACCGGGGGGCTACACCTTC. Translating gives CASSLALGPGGYTF.

The V call is TRBV5-4, the J call TRBJ1-2; perhaps TRBD1 as D (6 bases). The CDR3 is made up of 15 amino acids. Germline V lookup: CDR1 SGHNT, CDR2 YYREEE (reference sequence). Trimming took off 5 bases at V and 1 base at J, with 15 bases between the two ends. The CDR3 DNA follows: TGTGCCAGCAGGTCATCCAACAGGGATAACTATGGCTACACCTTC. As protein: CASRSSNRDNYGYTF.

This clone was picked up one time. The V gene is TRBV12-3 or TRBV12-4, the J gene TRBJ1-6, with D perhaps matching TRBD1 (5 bases). This CDR3 has 13 residues. Trimming removed 1 base at V and 13 bases at J, with 11 bases between. The CDR3 nucleotides read TGTGCCAGCAGTTTAGATAGGAACAGGCCCCTCCACTTT. Its protein product is CASSLDRNRPLHF.

The chain combines TRBV6-5 with TRBJ1-2; D gene uncertain. Germline V gene data show CDR1 as MNHEY and CDR2 as SVGAGI. The length of the CDR3 is 11 residues. The V gene lost 8 bases and the J gene lost 4 bases, with 8 bases spanning the gap. The CDR3 is CASEEIYGYTF. The CDR3 nucleotides read TGTGCCAGCGAAGAGATCTATGGCTACACCTTC.

This clone appeared once. The V gene is TRBV12-5, the J gene TRBJ2-5; 16 bases fit TRBD2. In germline, CDR1 is LGHNT, CDR2 FRNRAP. The length of the CDR3 is 19 residues. V trimming: 7 bases; J trimming: 4 bases; junction bases outside the gene matches: 15. The CDR3 DNA reads as TGTGCTAGTGTTCCCGCCCCGGGACTAGCGGGGGGGCATCGAGAGACCCAGTACTTC. Amino acids: CASVPAPGLAGGHRETQYF.

The V and J genes are TRBV28 and TRBJ1-4, with D possibly TRBD1 on 6 matching bases. V was clipped by 4 bases and J by 8 bases, with 11 bases between them. Per germline, CDR1 MDHEN and CDR2 SYDVKM. The CDR3 runs 13 residues. CDR3 region: CASSSERGEKLFF. The CDR3 nucleotides read TGTGCCAGCAGTTCAGAGAGGGGGGAAAAACTGTTTTTT. Full variable domain (missing parts from reference TRBV28 and TRBJ1-4): DVKVTQSSRYLVKRTGEKVFLECVQDMDHENMFWYRQDPGLGLRLIYFSYDVKMKEKGDIPEGYSVSREKKERFSLILESASTNQTSMYLCASSSERGEKLFFGSGTQLSVL.

The rearrangement uses TRBV6-5 and TRBJ1-1, with a tentative D call TRBD1 (5 bases). CDR1 is MNHEY and CDR2 is SVGAGI in the germline V gene. The V end lost 8 bases, the J end lost 1 base, and 8 bases lay between the germline ends. The CDR3 is 12 residues long. For the CDR3, the DNA is TGTGCCAGCTTCAGGGAGAACACTGAAGCTTTCTTT. Encoded protein: CASFRENTEAFF.

The V gene is TRBV2, the J gene TRBJ1-2, with 11 bases that match TRBD1. V shed 7 bases, J shed 13 bases, and the junction held 8 bases outside the gene matches. Per the germline V gene, CDR1 is SNHLY and CDR2 is FYNNEI. CDR3 size: 12 residues. The CDR3 reads CASIRDRGFFTF. The CDR3 nucleotides read TGTGCCAGCATCCGGGACAGGGGGTTTTTCACCTTC.

This chain links TRBV14 with TRBJ2-7, with a tentative D call TRBD1 (5 bases). The germline gives CDR1 SGHDN, CDR2 FVKESK. The V end lost 4 bases, the J end lost 6 bases, and 13 bases lay between the germline ends. The CDR3 extends over 13 amino acids. As DNA, the CDR3 is TGTGCCAGCAGCCCCGCCCCAGGGATCGAGCAGTACTTC. Translation gives CASSPAPGIEQYF.

The chain joins TRBV19 to TRBJ2-2; 12 bases are a match to TRBD2. CDR1 and CDR2 (germline): LNHDA, SQIVND (reference sequence). CDR3 length: 15 amino acids. The J segment lost 6 bases and the V segment lost 5 bases, leaving 4 bases of the junction unmatched. The CDR3 region has the DNA TGTGCCAGTAGTCGGCTAGCGGGGGGGCCCGGGGAGCTGTTTTTT. It encodes CASSRLAGGPGELFF.

The V gene is TRBV18, the J gene TRBJ1-3; D possibly corresponds to TRBD1 (6 bases). Deletions cut 1 base from V and 9 bases from J, with 13 bases between. This CDR3 is built from 14 residues. Germline V CDR1 and CDR2: KGHSH, LQKENI. CDR3: CASSPRTALSTIYF. The CDR3 DNA reads TGTGCCAGCTCACCACGGACAGCCCTTAGCACCATATATTTT.

V usage is TRBV6-5 and J usage is TRBJ1-3, with a weak D call TRBD1 (6 bases). Trimming stripped 8 bases from V and 2 bases from J, with 13 bases between. Germline V gene data show CDR1 as MNHEY and CDR2 as SVGAGI. This CDR3 spans 14 amino acids. This chain's CDR3 is CASLDRSTGNTIYF. The CDR3 DNA is TGTGCCAGCTTGGACAGAAGTACTGGAAACACCATATATTTT.

V and J are TRBV5-4 and TRBJ1-1; D is ambiguous. The CDR3 is 16 residues long. V lost 4 bases to trimming and J lost 4 bases, with 20 bases between them. The germline V gene encodes CDR1 SGHNT and CDR2 YYREEE (reference sequence). In DNA, the CDR3 is TGTGCCAGCAGCCGCGGGAGAAGGAATTTGGGCACTGAAGCTTTCTTT. It specifies CASSRGRRNLGTEAFF.